This T cell receptor beta chain was captured by sequencing in a study of blood T cell repertoires in COVID-19. About the research overall: Donors in the United States, Italy and Spain gave samples during acute or convalescent COVID-19. The cDNA or gDNA used as material had been derived from T cells, B-cell-depleted T cells, or PBMCs.

Per germline, CDR1 KGHDR and CDR2 SFDVKD. J was trimmed by 5 bases and V by 4 bases; bases with no gene match: 9. The CDR3 totals 16 residues. Original processing notes: Using reference gene primer amplification, nucleated cell counts were estimated. The method was immunoSEQ multiplex PCR; TCRdb's version includes in-frame clones alone and lacks a portion of them. V and J calls and clone size are those listed in that table; D and trimming were worked out from the DNA. Of 150,000 to 250,000 clones listed, approximately 84% are singletons. The chain uses TRBV24-1 and TRBJ2-7; 11 bases line up with TRBD2. The sequence derives from a human donor with acute or convalescent COVID-19. The donor label of this sample is uncertain. Sequences were obtained from peripheral blood. CDR3 coding DNA: TGTGCCACCAGTGAGGTAGCGGGAGGGCCGGTCCACGAGCAGTACTTC. Encoded protein: CATSEVAGGPVHEQYF.